Below are 2 T cell receptor beta chains sequenced from a single sample in a study of technical replicates of blood from several donors. TCRdb's copy holds only in-frame clones and misses some; the assay was immunoSEQ multiplex PCR. The data show approximately 70,000 clones, with about 94% seen just once and 0.3% to 0.45% held by the top ten. The source material was T cells isolated from PBMCs. The receptors originated from a human donor in good health.

The chain uses TRBV6-1 and TRBJ2-7, with 10 bases fitting TRBD2. V lost 2 bases, J lost 4 bases, and 5 bases stayed unmatched. Germline CDR1 and CDR2: MNHNS and SASEGT. The CDR3 totals 15 residues. The CDR3 DNA is TGTGCCAGCAGTGAATACCCAGCGGGAGGGTACGAGCAGTACTTC. Translating it yields CASSEYPAGGYEQYF.

The J gene is TRBJ2-7, the V gene TRBV29-1; D gene uncertain. Germline CDR1 and CDR2: SQVTM and ANQGSEA. The CDR3 is 12 residues long. Trimming took off 4 bases at V and 3 bases at J, with 10 bases between the two ends. The CDR3 reads CSVGLGGYEQYF. The CDR3, as DNA: TGCAGCGTTGGCCTCGGTGGCTACGAGCAGTACTTC.